In this sample, the clone carrying this T cell receptor (beta chain) turned up a few times. This sample was taken from a study of T-cell memory formation after mild COVID-19. This CDR3 spans 17 amino acids. From germline, CDR1 is SGHRS and CDR2 YFSETQ. V was clipped by 4 bases and J by 2 bases, with 18 bases between them. TCRdb processed the 5' RACE reads anew with MiXCR; each CDR3 protein has one entry. The table shows more than 120,000 distinct CDR3 sequences, with 15% to 20% occurring only once. This sequence originates from an adult woman who had mild COVID-19 (a few samples of this study predate the infection). Cell type and time point are not known. The chain has TRBV5-1 and TRBJ2-2; D is possibly TRBD2 (5 bases). The sequencing sample was made of PBMCs or a T cell subset sorted from them (not recorded which). The DNA of the CDR3 is TGCGCCAGCAGCCTACTTACTAGAATCATAAACACCGGGGAGCTGTTTTTT. Its protein product is CASSLLTRIINTGELFF.